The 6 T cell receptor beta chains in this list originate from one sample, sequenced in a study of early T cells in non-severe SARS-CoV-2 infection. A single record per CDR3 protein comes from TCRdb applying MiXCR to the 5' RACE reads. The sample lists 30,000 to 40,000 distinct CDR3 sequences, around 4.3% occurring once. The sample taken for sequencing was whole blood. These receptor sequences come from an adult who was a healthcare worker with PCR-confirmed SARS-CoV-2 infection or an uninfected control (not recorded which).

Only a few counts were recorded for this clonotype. CDR3 region: CASSGRQPQETQYF. CDR3 bases: TGTGCCAGCAGTGGCAGGCAACCTCAAGAGACCCAGTACTTC. V and J are TRBV6-1 and TRBJ2-5; D gene uncertain. The CDR3 spans 14 residues. Trimming took 4 bases from V and 2 from J, leaving 11 bases between them. In germline, CDR1 is MNHNS, CDR2 SASEGT.

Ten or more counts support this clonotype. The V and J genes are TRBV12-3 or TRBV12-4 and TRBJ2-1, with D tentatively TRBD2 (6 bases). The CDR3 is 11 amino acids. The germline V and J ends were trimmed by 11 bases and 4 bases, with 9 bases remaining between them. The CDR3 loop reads CAGGRYNEQFF. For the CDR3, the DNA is TGTGCCGGGGGGAGGTACAATGAGCAGTTCTTC.

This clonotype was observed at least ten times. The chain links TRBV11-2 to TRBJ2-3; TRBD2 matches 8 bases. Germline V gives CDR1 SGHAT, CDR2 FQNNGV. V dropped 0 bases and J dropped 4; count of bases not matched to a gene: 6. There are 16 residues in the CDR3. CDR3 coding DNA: TGTGCCAGCAGCTTAGAGTCGGGGGGGGCCCCAGATACGCAGTATTTT. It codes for CASSLESGGAPDTQYF.

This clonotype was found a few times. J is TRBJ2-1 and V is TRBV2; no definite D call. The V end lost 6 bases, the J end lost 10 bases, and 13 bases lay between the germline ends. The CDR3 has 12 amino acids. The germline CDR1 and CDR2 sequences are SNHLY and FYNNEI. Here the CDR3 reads CASSLIPGEQFF. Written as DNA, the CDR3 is TGTGCCAGCAGCCTCATCCCTGGGGAGCAGTTCTTC.

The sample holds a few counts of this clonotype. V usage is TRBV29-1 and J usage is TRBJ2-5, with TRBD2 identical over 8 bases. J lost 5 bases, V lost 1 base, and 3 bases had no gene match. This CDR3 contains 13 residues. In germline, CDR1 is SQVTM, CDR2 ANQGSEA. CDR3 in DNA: TGCAGCGTTGAAGGCGGGAGGCGGGAGACCCAGTACTTC. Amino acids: CSVEGGRRETQYF. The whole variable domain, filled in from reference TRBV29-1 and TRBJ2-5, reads SAVISQKPSRDICQRGTSLTIQCQVDSQVTMMFWYRQQPGQSLTLIATANQGSEATYESGFVIDKFPISRPNLTFSTLTVSNMSPEDSSIYLCSVEGGRRETQYFGPGTRLLVL.

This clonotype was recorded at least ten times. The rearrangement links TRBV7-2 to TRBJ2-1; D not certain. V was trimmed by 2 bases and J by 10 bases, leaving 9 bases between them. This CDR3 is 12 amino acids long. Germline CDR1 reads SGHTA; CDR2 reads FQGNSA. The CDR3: CASSLLRIEQFF. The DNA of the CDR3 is TGTGCCAGCAGCTTATTGCGGATCGAGCAGTTCTTC. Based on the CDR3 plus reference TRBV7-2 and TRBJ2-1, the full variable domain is GAGVSQSPSNKVTEKGKDVELRCDPISGHTALYWYRQSLGQGLEFLIYFQGNSAPDKSGLPSDRFSAERTGGSVSTLTIQRTQQEDSAVYLCASSLLRIEQFFGPGTRLTVL.